The sequence of this T cell receptor beta chain was determined in a study of T and B cells in COVID-19 patients. From blood, about 220-500 ng of genomic DNA served as TRB template. BIOMED2 TRB-A/B primer pools were used in multiplex TRB PCR. Using its own MiXCR run on the multiplex PCR reads, TCRdb lists one record per CDR3 protein. The table records over 8,000 distinct CDR3 sequences, about 40% of them present only once. Input material: blood. The sequence came from a human donor with active COVID-19.

The CDR3 is CASSLGGQSTDTQYF. The CDR3 bases are TGTGCCAGCAGCTTGGGGGGACAGAGCACAGATACGCAGTATTTT. V is TRBV5-4 and J is TRBJ2-3; 7 bases map to TRBD1. CDR3 length equals 15 residues. Per germline, CDR1 SGHNT and CDR2 YYREEE (reference sequence). V was clipped by 0 bases and J by 0 bases; unmatched bases: 1.